The present TCR beta chain was sequenced within a study of regulatory T cells in long-lasting Graves disease. General study results and limits: Among persistent patients, a larger number of public clonotypes were shared (around 3,000) than among newly diagnosed patients (under 1,000). The researchers studied only peripheral blood, not thyroid tissue. There were preferences for TRBV28, TRBJ1-2 and TRBJ2-5 in persistent disease.

Concerning this clonotype: Antigen unknown.

This CDR3 is 16 amino acids long. The V segment lost 4 bases and the J segment 1 base; nucleotides outside the gene matches: 7. CDR1 and CDR2 (germline): DFQATT, SNEGSKA (reference sequence). Stated time point: newly diagnosed GD, antithyroid drugs for less than 3 months. RNA extracted from PBMCs served as the sequencing template. Sequencing libraries for TCR beta were prepared with iRepertoire HTBI primers and Arm-PCR of CDR3 regions. TCRdb used MiXCR to reprocess the multiplex PCR reads, holding one entry per CDR3 protein. The profile covers hundreds of thousands of distinct CDR3 sequences, with roughly 15% appearing a single time and 15% to 20% taken by the ten largest. These records were also assigned to another study, of T cells in Graves' hyperthyroidism and ophthalmopathy.

The sample here was peripheral blood mononuclear cells (PBMCs), taken at new diagnosis, from a patient treated with antithyroid drugs. The clonotype comes from a young woman with Graves disease. The chain has TRBV20-1 and TRBJ2-5, with 12 bases aligning to TRBD2. The CDR3 sequence: CSANFPTSGSQETQYF. The CDR3 DNA sequence: TGCAGTGCTAACTTCCCGACTAGCGGGAGCCAAGAGACCCAGTACTTC.